The 8 T cell receptor beta chains below come from one sample, sequenced in a study of T cell changes during pregnancy in multiple sclerosis. The assay was immunoSEQ multiplex PCR, and TCRdb's table has in-frame clones only and misses some. The sample has about 77,000 clones, about 89% seen once; the top ten hold less than 2.5%. The material was peripheral blood, obtained before pregnancy. The receptor set was obtained from a female donor with multiple sclerosis, enrolled in a pregnancy study.

About this clone itself: No DNA is shown, since the ends of the CDR3 on it are uncertain; the CDR3 is the one TCRdb lists. The V and J genes are TRBV9 and TRBJ2-1; TRBD1 reflects the table's D call only, with no check against the DNA. The V gene's germline CDR1 is SGDLS and CDR2 YYNGEE. The CDR3 is 12 amino acids in total, end residues counted. The CDR3 loop is CASSVGGGSKFF.

In DNA, the CDR3 is TGTGCCAGCTCACCATCCAGGCTTCTCAACACTGAAGCTTTCTTT. Protein product: CASSPSRLLNTEAFF. This chain uses TRBV18 with TRBJ1-1; D gene ambiguous. Per germline, CDR1 KGHSH and CDR2 LQKENI. Trimming took off 2 bases at V and 2 bases at J, with 12 bases between the two ends. The CDR3 runs to 15 residues.

This clone was detected only once. V and J are TRBV7-9 and TRBJ1-6; D unclear. The CDR3 sequence is 13 residues long. Germline values: CDR1 SEHNR, CDR2 FQNEAQ (reference sequence). V gave up 5 bases and J gave up 13 bases, with 15 bases separating them. The DNA for the CDR3 is TGTGCCAGCAGCCCCTCAAACATGTCGCCCCTCCACTTT. This gives the protein CASSPSNMSPLHF.

This clone has more than one count but fewer than ten. The chain links TRBV7-2 to TRBJ1-1, with TRBD1 matching over 7 bases. The CDR3 spans 17 residues. J lost 4 bases, V lost 4 bases, and 15 bases had no gene match. CDR1 and CDR2 (germline): SGHTA, FQGNSA. CDR3 in amino acids: CASSSYRGFLGGTEAFF. CDR3 nucleotide sequence: TGTGCCAGCAGCTCATACAGGGGATTTCTGGGTGGCACTGAAGCTTTCTTT.

The chain carries TRBV4-1 and TRBJ1-1, with 7 bases matching TRBD1. The germline gives CDR1 MGHRA, CDR2 YSYEKL. The CDR3 is 14 amino acids. Trimming took 5 bases from V and 1 from J; bases not matched to a gene: 4. The CDR3 nucleotides read TGCGCCAGCAGCGGACAGGAGGGGAACACTGAAGCTTTCTTT. It encodes CASSGQEGNTEAFF.

The gene calls are TRBV29-1 and TRBJ2-5; 8 nucleotides align to TRBD2. The CDR3 loop spans 13 amino acids. V trimming: 3 bases; J trimming: 4 bases; junction bases outside the gene matches: 4. The germline V gene has CDR1 SQVTM and CDR2 ANQGSEA. DNA of the CDR3: TGCAGCGTTGAGGGACTAGAAAGAGAGACCCAGTACTTC. Amino acids: CSVEGLERETQYF.

About this clone: At one end, the junction sequence differs from germline, possibly due to a read error. The chain uses TRBV6-1 and TRBJ1-2, with a weak D call TRBD1 (6 bases). The germline gives CDR1 MNHNS, CDR2 SASEGT. There are 13 residues in the CDR3. CDR3 DNA sequence: TGTGCCAGCTGTGACAGGCCCAGCTATGGCTACACCTTC. Translated: CASCDRPSYGYTF.

The chain recombines TRBV19 with TRBJ1-6; a weak D match, TRBD1 (5 bases). CDR1 and CDR2 from the germline V gene are LNHDA and SQIVND (reference sequence). The CDR3 runs 14 residues. Trimming pared 6 bases from V and 7 bases from J, leaving 13 bases between. CDR3 DNA: TGTGCCAGTAGCTCAAAGGGGTTGAATTCACCCCTCCACTTT. Translation gives CASSSKGLNSPLHF.